This TCR beta chain was identified during a study of CD8 T cells in ankylosing spondylitis. This clonotype has ten or more counts. Quantitative 5'-RACE with molecular barcodes generated TCR beta libraries. TCRdb redid the calling of the 5' RACE reads with MiXCR, one entry per CDR3 protein. The data contain approximately 220,000 distinct CDR3 sequences, approximately 24% of them seen just once; the ten biggest clones take up about 6.2%. Germline V gene sequence: CDR1 SGHRS, CDR2 YFSETQ. This CDR3 comprises 16 residues. The V segment lost 0 bases and the J segment 4 bases; nucleotides outside the gene matches: 5.

The gene calls are TRBV5-1 and TRBJ2-3; 10 nucleotides agree with TRBD2. The receptor was derived from a male donor with ankylosing spondylitis or in good health (not recorded which). Sequenced material: blood, either unsorted or a sorted T cell fraction (not recorded which). CDR3 nucleotide sequence: TGCGCCAGCAGCTTGGCCCCCCTAGCGGGAGCAGATACGCAGTATTTT. Protein sequence: CASSLAPLAGADTQYF.